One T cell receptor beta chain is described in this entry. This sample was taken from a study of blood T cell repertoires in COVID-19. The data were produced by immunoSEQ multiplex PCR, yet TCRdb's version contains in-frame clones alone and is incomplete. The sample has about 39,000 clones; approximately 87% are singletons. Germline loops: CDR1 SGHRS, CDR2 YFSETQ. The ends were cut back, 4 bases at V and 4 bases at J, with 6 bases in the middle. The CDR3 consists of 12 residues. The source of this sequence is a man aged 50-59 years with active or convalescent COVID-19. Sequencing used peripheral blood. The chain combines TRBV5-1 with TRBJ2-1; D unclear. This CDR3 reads CASSPEYNEQFF. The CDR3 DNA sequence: TGCGCCAGCAGCCCGGAGTACAATGAGCAGTTCTTC.